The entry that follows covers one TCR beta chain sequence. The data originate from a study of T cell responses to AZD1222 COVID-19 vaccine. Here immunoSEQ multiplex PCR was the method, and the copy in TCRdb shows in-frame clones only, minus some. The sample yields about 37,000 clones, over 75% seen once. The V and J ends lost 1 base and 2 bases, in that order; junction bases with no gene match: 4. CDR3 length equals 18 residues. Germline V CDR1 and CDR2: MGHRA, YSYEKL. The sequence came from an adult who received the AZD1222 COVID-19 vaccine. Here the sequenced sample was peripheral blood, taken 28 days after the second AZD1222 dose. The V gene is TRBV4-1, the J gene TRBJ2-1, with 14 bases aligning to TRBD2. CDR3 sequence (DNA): TGCGCCAGCAGCCAAGGGACTAGCGGGGGGTGGCCCTACAATGAGCAGTTCTTC. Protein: CASSQGTSGGWPYNEQFF.